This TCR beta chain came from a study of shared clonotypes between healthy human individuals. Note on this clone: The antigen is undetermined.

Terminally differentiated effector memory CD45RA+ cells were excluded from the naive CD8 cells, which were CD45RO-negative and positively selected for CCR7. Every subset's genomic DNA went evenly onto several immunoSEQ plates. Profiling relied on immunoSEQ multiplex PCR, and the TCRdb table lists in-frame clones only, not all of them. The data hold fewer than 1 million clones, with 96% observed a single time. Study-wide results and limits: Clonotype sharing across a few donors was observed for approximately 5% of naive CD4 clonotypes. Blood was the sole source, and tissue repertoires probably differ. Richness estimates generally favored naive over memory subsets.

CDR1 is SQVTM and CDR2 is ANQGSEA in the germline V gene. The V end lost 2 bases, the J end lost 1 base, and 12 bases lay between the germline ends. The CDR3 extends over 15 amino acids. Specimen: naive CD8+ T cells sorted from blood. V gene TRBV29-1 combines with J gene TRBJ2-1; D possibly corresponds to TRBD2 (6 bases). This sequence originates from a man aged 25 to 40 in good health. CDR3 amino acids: CSVEFAGLSYNEQFF. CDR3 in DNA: TGCAGCGTTGAATTCGCGGGACTTTCCTACAATGAGCAGTTCTTC.